One and the same sample provided the 19 T cell receptor beta chains below, sequenced in a study of shared clonotypes between healthy human individuals. This table comes from immunoSEQ multiplex PCR, and its TCRdb copy is limited to in-frame clones, with some not included. The data show approximately 2.5 million clones, 80% to 95% seen once. Sequencing was done on a sample of naive CD4+ T cells from PBMCs. The subset was: CD45RA+ positively selected. The source of these receptors is a man aged 18 to 30 in good health. Some clones in this sample may be carry-over from other donors' samples.

V gene TRBV7-9 combines with J gene TRBJ2-5, with D maybe TRBD1 (6 bases). The germline V gene encodes CDR1 SEHNR and CDR2 FQNEAQ (reference sequence). The CDR3 sequence is 15 residues long. Trimming removed 5 bases from V and 2 bases from J, with 15 bases in between. CDR3 sequence reads: CASSRNRALQETQYF. The DNA of the CDR3 is TGTGCCAGCAGCAGGAACAGGGCATTACAAGAGACCCAGTACTTC.

J is TRBJ2-7 and V is TRBV19, with TRBD2 as a possible D gene (6 bases). V was trimmed by 3 bases and J by 2 bases, leaving 8 bases between them. The CDR3 consists of 13 residues. Germline V CDR1 and CDR2: LNHDA, SQIVND (reference sequence). The CDR3: CASSMGLTYEQYF. In nucleotides, the CDR3 is TGTGCCAGTAGTATGGGACTGACCTACGAGCAGTACTTC.

CDR3 in DNA: TGTGCCAGCAGCCCCAGAAGGGAGGGCACTGAAGCTTTCTTT. It yields the protein CASSPRREGTEAFF. The V gene is TRBV7-2, the J gene TRBJ1-1; D gene ambiguous. Germline values: CDR1 SGHTA, CDR2 FQGNSA. The V end was cut by 5 bases, the J end by 4 bases, with 14 bases between. This CDR3 region has 14 residues.

The chain carries TRBV11-2 and TRBJ1-4; D might be TRBD1 (5 bases). Germline V CDR1 and CDR2: SGHAT, FQNNGV. The CDR3 is made up of 15 amino acids. V lost 0 bases and J 7 bases, leaving 12 bases between the germline ends. CDR3 in DNA: TGTGCCAGCAGCTTAGAGGGGGTGTTAAGTGAAAAACTGTTTTTT. Translating gives CASSLEGVLSEKLFF.

The chain combines TRBV5-1 with TRBJ2-5; D unresolved. Trimming took 1 base from V and 0 from J, leaving 10 bases between them. CDR1 is SGHRS, CDR2 YFSETQ, per germline. The CDR3 is 15 amino acids. The CDR3 nucleotides are TGCGCCAGCAGCTTGCAAGTGGAATACCAAGAGACCCAGTACTTC. Encoded protein: CASSLQVEYQETQYF.

V and J are TRBV28 and TRBJ1-5, with 7 bases fitting TRBD1. The germline V gene has CDR1 MDHEN and CDR2 SYDVKM. V shed 6 bases and J 1 base; nucleotides not matched to a gene: 12. The CDR3 runs to 17 residues. The CDR3 sequence is CASRSTTGYRSNQPQHF. The CDR3 nucleotides read TGTGCCAGCAGAAGCACGACAGGGTACAGAAGCAATCAGCCCCAGCATTTT. Together with reference TRBV28 and TRBJ1-5, the CDR3 gives the full variable domain: DVKVTQSSRYLVKRTGEKVFLECVQDMDHENMFWYRQDPGLGLRLIYFSYDVKMKEKGDIPEGYSVSREKKERFSLILESASTNQTSMYLCASRSTTGYRSNQPQHFGDGTRLSIL.

The chain is built from TRBV6-4 and TRBJ1-4; the match to TRBD1 covers 8 bases. In germline, CDR1 is MRHNA, CDR2 SNTAGT. V dropped 5 bases and J dropped 0; count of bases not matched to a gene: 2. The CDR3 contains 15 residues. CDR3 bases: TGTGCCAGCAGTCCGACAGGGGCAACTAATGAAAAACTGTTTTTT. This encodes CASSPTGATNEKLFF.

This clone was picked up one time. Other DNA sequences within the sample encode an identical CDR3. The chain employs TRBV2 and TRBJ2-2, with D maybe TRBD2 (5 bases). Germline CDR1 SNHLY, CDR2 FYNNEI. The CDR3 is 13 amino acids. Trimming pared 6 bases from V and 8 bases from J, leaving 13 bases between. This CDR3 is CASSVGGPGELFF. CDR3 DNA: TGTGCCAGCAGCGTGGGCGGGCCGGGGGAGCTGTTTTTT.

CDR3 nucleotides: TGCGCCAGCAGCCGCCGGGTAGCGGGAGTCCCAAATGAGCAGTTCTTC. It translates to CASSRRVAGVPNEQFF. This chain connects TRBV5-1 to TRBJ2-1; 9 bases align to TRBD2. Germline trimming cut 4 bases from V and 7 bases from J; bases unmatched to any gene: 12. Germline-derived CDR1 and CDR2 are SGHRS and YFSETQ. This CDR3 has 16 amino acids.

This clone has a single count. Germline is not matched at one junction end, which may reflect a read error. The rearrangement joins TRBV5-4 to TRBJ2-2; D gene uncertain. CDR1 is SGHNT, CDR2 YYREEE, per germline (reference sequence). The CDR3 sequence is 17 residues long. The DNA for the CDR3 is TGTGCCAGCAGTTTGGCCACCCCAGTTGGCTACACCGGGGAGCTGTTTTTT. Its translation: CASSLATPVGYTGELFF.

This clone was seen more than once but under ten times. The gene calls are TRBV7-9 and TRBJ2-5, with 9 bases fitting TRBD1. CDR1 is SEHNR, CDR2 FQNEAQ, per germline (reference sequence). V was pared by 4 bases and J by 2 bases, with 5 bases of the junction left unmatched. This CDR3 is 15 amino acids long. CDR3 loop: CASSSQTGGQETQYF. The CDR3 DNA is TGTGCCAGCAGCTCGCAGACAGGGGGTCAAGAGACCCAGTACTTC.

The rearrangement uses TRBV2 and TRBJ2-1, with 11 bases matching TRBD2. Germline V CDR1 and CDR2: SNHLY, FYNNEI. This CDR3 contains 15 residues. The ends lost 4 bases at V and 5 bases at J; junction bases unmatched: 4. The CDR3 bases are TGTGCCAGCAGTGTCCTACTAGCGGGAGACAATGAGCAGTTCTTC. Residues: CASSVLLAGDNEQFF.

The table lists this clone with a count of one. The chain recombines TRBV28 with TRBJ2-7, with D possibly TRBD2 on 5 matching bases. Germline V gives CDR1 MDHEN, CDR2 SYDVKM. Between the trimmed V and J ends, which lost 3 bases and 6 bases, there was a span of 21 bases. The CDR3 is made up of 16 amino acids. The CDR3 DNA reads as TGTGCCAGCAGTTTGCCTACTAGTCTTCCAGCCGGCGAGCAGTACTTC. Translation gives CASSLPTSLPAGEQYF.

The chain uses TRBV28 and TRBJ1-1, with 7 nucleotides matching TRBD1. This CDR3 spans 16 amino acids. J was trimmed by 4 bases and V by 3 bases; bases with no gene match: 11. Germline V gives CDR1 MDHEN, CDR2 SYDVKM. CDR3 nucleotides: TGTGCCAGCAGTTTCTTTAAGGACAGGAGAGGCACTGAAGCTTTCTTT. Translation: CASSFFKDRRGTEAFF.

The rearrangement links TRBV7-9 to TRBJ1-1, with 7 nucleotides matching TRBD1. V gave up 6 bases and J gave up 0 bases; unmatched junction bases: 7. Germline V gene sequence: CDR1 SEHNR, CDR2 FQNEAQ (reference sequence). This CDR3 comprises 15 residues. This CDR3 reads CASRPRDRMNTEAFF. The CDR3 DNA is TGTGCCAGCAGGCCCCGGGACAGAATGAACACTGAAGCTTTCTTT.

The chain couples TRBV7-2 to TRBJ2-5; TRBD2 aligns across 7 bases. The J segment lost 1 base and the V segment lost 5 bases, leaving 19 bases of the junction unmatched. The CDR3 consists of 19 residues. Germline V CDR1 and CDR2: SGHTA, FQGNSA. The CDR3 bases are TGTGCCAGCAGCCTGCTGGGACTACCGTGGGGGGGGTCCCAAGAGACCCAGTACTTC. Protein sequence: CASSLLGLPWGGSQETQYF. The variable domain in full, completed from reference TRBV7-2 and TRBJ2-5, reads GAGVSQSPSNKVTEKGKDVELRCDPISGHTALYWYRQSLGQGLEFLIYFQGNSAPDKSGLPSDRFSAERTGGSVSTLTIQRTQQEDSAVYLCASSLLGLPWGGSQETQYFGPGTRLLVL.

The rearrangement uses TRBV6-6 and TRBJ2-1; TRBD2 matches at 11 bases. This CDR3 has 15 residues. Germline loops: CDR1 MNHNY, CDR2 SVGAGI (reference sequence). Trimming took 5 bases from V and 8 from J; bases not matched to a gene: 8. CDR3 DNA sequence: TGTGCCAGCAGTACGGGACTAGCGGTTGGGTATGAGCAGTTCTTC. Protein: CASSTGLAVGYEQFF.

J is TRBJ2-3 and V is TRBV19; D is unclear. Trimming removed 4 bases at V and 5 bases at J, with 13 bases between. The CDR3 loop spans 14 amino acids. Germline CDR1 is LNHDA and CDR2 is SQIVND (reference sequence). The CDR3 loop is CASSRPEEIDTQYF. Written as DNA, the CDR3 is TGTGCCAGTAGTAGGCCCGAGGAGATAGATACGCAGTATTTT.

This sequence joins TRBV4-1 and TRBJ1-2, with no clear D. CDR1 is MGHRA and CDR2 is YSYEKL in the germline V gene. The germline V and J ends were trimmed by 0 bases and 0 bases, with 11 bases remaining between them. The CDR3 has 16 residues. The CDR3 DNA sequence: TGCGCCAGCAGCCAAGATCTATCAGTATCTAACTATGGCTACACCTTC. Protein: CASSQDLSVSNYGYTF.